This TCR beta chain originates from a study of blood T cell repertoires in COVID-19. Study context: T cells, B-cell-depleted T cells, or PBMCs provided the cDNA or gDNA that served as material.

Methods used by the authors: It was from reference gene primer amplification that nucleated cell counts were estimated. Measured with immunoSEQ multiplex PCR; TCRdb has only the in-frame clones, and not every one. D and trimming were read from the DNA, whereas the V and J calls and clone size are those reported in that table. The data contain 130,000 or so clones, 70% to 85% of them singletons. Germline CDR1 and CDR2: LNHDA and SQIVND (reference sequence). J lost 5 bases, V lost 10 bases, and 7 bases had no gene match. CDR3 length equals 13 residues. This clonotype originated in a woman aged 60 to 75 with acute or convalescent COVID-19. Material: peripheral blood. This chain joins TRBV19 and TRBJ2-4, with 8 bases lining up with TRBD1. CDR3 protein: CATRDRTENIQYF. Written as DNA, the CDR3 is TGTGCCACACGGGACAGGACTGAAAACATTCAGTACTTC.